A selection of T cell receptor beta chains follows, all from one sample in a study of cytomegalovirus exposure and HLA in healthy donors. Data came from immunoSEQ multiplex PCR; TCRdb stores just in-frame clones and leaves some out. The sample shows around 100,000 clones, around 80% of them seen only once. Source material: PBMCs. Receptors originate from a woman under 30 in good health and CMV-seropositive. The conserved cysteine and the conserved F or W are not part of the CDR3 here.

>TRBJ2-1|TRBV5-1
ASSLDPGINEQF
>TRBJ2-7|TRBV7-2
ASSQRVGQGGYEQY
>TRBJ2-6|TRBV28
ASSSTGTPREANVLT
>TRBJ2-2|TRBV2
ASSVEPVGGELF
>TRBJ2-7|TRBV4-1
ASSQTKKRDEQY
>TRBJ1-5|TRBV7-9
ASSLVSSGRGQPQH
>TRBJ2-1|TRBV29-1
SVRTGTGLNEQF
>TRBJ1-2|TRBV2
ASSPRDNYGYT
>TRBJ1-1|TRBV19
ASSIPLTGNTEAF
>TRBJ1-4|TRBV18
ASSPGGSVGEKLF
>TRBJ2-1|TRBV28
ASIGEGASAVLYNEQF
>TRBJ2-5|TRBV6-5
ASSYRDSRETQY
>TRBJ2-2|TRBV29-1
SVPGGNTGELF
>TRBJ1-2|TRBV28
ASSFRGYT
>TRBJ1-2|TRBV5-1
ASSFRQGAQGYT
>TRBJ2-7|TRBV4-1
ASSHSRDRGDYEQY
>TRBJ2-1|TRBV18
ASSPRTGVTSGEQF
>TRBJ1-4|TRBV30
AWSSGPSTNEKLF
>TRBJ2-3|TRBV4-2
ASSQDRASGSSTDTQY
>TRBJ2-7|TRBV28
ASSSGQASSYEQY
>.|TRBV5-1
ASSSGTGGGEQY
>TRBJ1-1|TRBV6-5
ASSQGTGLAAF
>TRBJ2-3|TRBV7-9
ASSPDLADTQY
>TRBJ2-7|TRBV2
ASSGRTGKYEQY
>TRBJ2-5|TRBV13
ASSFNLAGGETQY
>TRBJ2-7|TRBV6-1
ASSEGARLAGAAIYEQY
>TRBJ2-7|TRBV4-2
ASSQETASGGEQY
>TRBJ2-1|TRBV5-4
ASSLVGSSYNEQF
>TRBJ2-2|TRBV19
ASSIGPGELF
>TRBJ2-1|TRBV4-1
ASSQYSNEQF
>TRBJ1-2|TRBV28
ASSPQGYYGYT
>TRBJ2-2|TRBV7-2
ASSLFGNTGELF
>TRBJ2-1|TRBV19
ASTLAGSSYNEQF
>TRBJ1-5|TRBV27
ASSPGGHGQPQH
>TRBJ2-7|TRBV27
ASSLSPGYYEQY
>TRBJ2-5|TRBV5-6
ASSFGAQETQY
>TRBJ2-3|TRBV6-1
ASSENAGGPNTQY
>TRBJ1-4|TRBV7-8
ASSYQGGEKLF
>TRBJ2-1|TRBV11-3
ASSLEGVWQF
>TRBJ2-5|TRBV28
ASSQPAFQETQY
>TRBJ2-7|TRBV30
AGGQTPYEQY